This is a list of T cell receptor beta chains from one sample in a study of OX40 agonist ivuxolimab in advanced cancers. TCRdb's table, derived via immunoSEQ multiplex PCR, lists solely in-frame clones and lacks some. The profile shows approximately 10,000 clones, around 80% of them singletons. The sequenced sample was CD4+ or CD8+ T cells sorted from blood, obtained in a trial of the OX40 agonist ivuxolimab. The receptors shown here come from an adult with an advanced solid tumor such as melanoma, head and neck, liver or kidney cancer. CDR3s include the opening cysteine and the closing phenylalanine or tryptophan. D genes are given only for firm matches. Size tells how often a clone was seen (once, few, many) or the class of an expanded clone, and some rows leave it out.

NA,TRBJ1-5,TRBV19,TRBD1,TGTGCCAGTAACGGACAGGGGAATAGCAATCAGCCCCAGCATTTT,CASNGQGNSNQPQHF
NA,TRBJ1-5,TRBV6-4,NA,TGTGCCAGCAGTGCAGGGGAGAATCAGCCCCAGCATTTT,CASSAGENQPQHF
NA,TRBJ2-1,TRBV19,NA,TGTGCCAGTAGTAGAGGCGGACTCACCTACAATGAGCAGTTCTTC,CASSRGGLTYNEQFF
NA,TRBJ2-7,TRBV5-6,NA,TGTGCCAGCAGCTTTTCTGGGGAAACCTACGAGCAGTACTTC,CASSFSGETYEQYF
NA,TRBJ2-2,TRBV11-2,NA,TGTGCCAGCAGCTTCCCCCGGGCTAGCCGGAACACCGGGGAGCTGTTTTTT,CASSFPRASRNTGELFF
NA,TRBJ2-7,TRBV9,NA,TGTGCCAGCAGCGTAGACCGCAGGGGTTACGAGCAGTACTTC,CASSVDRRGYEQYF
NA,TRBJ2-1,TRBV27,TRBD2,TGTGCCAGCCACCTGAGCGGGGGGGCCTACAATGAGCAGTTCTTC,CASHLSGGAYNEQFF
NA,TRBJ1-4,TRBV27,NA,TGTGCCAGCAGTTTATCGTCAGGATCGAAAAAACTGTTTTTT,CASSLSSGSKKLFF
NA,TRBJ2-7,TRBV27,TRBD2,TGTGCCACCGGGCTAGCGGGGGTCTACGAGCAGTACTTC,CATGLAGVYEQYF
NA,TRBJ2-7,TRBV19,NA,TGTGCCAGTAGTTTCCCGGGGTACGAGCAGTACTTC,CASSFPGYEQYF
NA,TRBJ1-5,TRBV30,TRBD1,TGTGCCTGGAGTCCAGGGACAGTCAATCAGCCCCAGCATTTT,CAWSPGTVNQPQHF
NA,TRBJ2-5,TRBV28,NA,TGTGCCAGCAGTCCAGGCCTCGCTCAAGGGACCCAGTACTTC,CASSPGLAQGTQYF
few,TRBJ1-2,TRBV10-3,NA,TGTGCCATCAGTGATTTAGACAGTAACTATGGCTACACCTTC,CAISDLDSNYGYTF
NA,TRBJ2-7,TRBV13,NA,TGTGCCAGCAGCTTAGGCCGGCAGGGCTTGCGTGAGCAGTACTTC,CASSLGRQGLREQYF
NA,TRBJ2-1,TRBV7-9,NA,TGTGCCAGCAGCTTGATACTCAATGAGCAGTTCTTC,CASSLILNEQFF
once,TRBJ2-5,TRBV11-2,NA,TGTGCCAGCAGCCCCCAGGTTGGAGGTGAGACCCAGTACTTC,CASSPQVGGETQYF
NA,TRBJ1-1,TRBV5-4,NA,TGTGCCAGCAGCTTGCCCCTCCAGGGGCTCGCTGAAGCTTTCTTT,CASSLPLQGLAEAFF
NA,TRBJ1-4,TRBV20-1,NA,TGCAGTGCTAGCGTGGAGGGAAAACTGTTTTTT,CSASVEGKLFF
few,TRBJ2-1,TRBV29-1,NA,TGCCGCGTTGACGGTGGGGGCGGGGCAGGAGGTTCCTACAATGAGCAGTTCTTC,CRVDGGGGAGGSYNEQFF
once,TRBJ2-3,TRBV4-1,NA,TGCGCCAGCAGCCAGGGGGACGGAGCCTATACGCAGTATTTT,CASSQGDGAYTQYF
NA,TRBJ2-1,TRBV7-9,TRBD2,TGTGCCAGCAGCTTAATAGCGGGGGGGCATGAGCAGTTCTTC,CASSLIAGGHEQFF
NA,TRBJ1-1,TRBV6-5,NA,TGTGCCAGCAGTTACACCCCAGAGGGGAACACTGAAGCTTTCTTT,CASSYTPEGNTEAFF
NA,TRBJ2-7,TRBV6-5,NA,TGTGCCAGCAGTTCCCGGACAGGACTATCCTACGAGCAGTACTTC,CASSSRTGLSYEQYF
once,TRBJ2-2,TRBV19,TRBD1,TGTGCCACTCAGGGGGGGACAGGGAGCACCGGGGAGCTGTTTTTT,CATQGGTGSTGELFF
NA,TRBJ2-5,TRBV9,TRBD2,TGTGCCAGCAGCGTAGAAGCGGGGGAACCCCAAGAGACCCAGTACTTC,CASSVEAGEPQETQYF
NA,TRBJ1-2,TRBV7-8,NA,TGTGCCAGCAGCCAGAGTAACTATGGCTACACCTTC,CASSQSNYGYTF
NA,TRBJ2-2,TRBV11-3,NA,TGTGCCAGCAGTTCTAGGAACACCGGGGAGCTGTTTTTT,CASSSRNTGELFF
NA,TRBJ1-5,TRBV27,NA,TGTGCCAGCAGCCTCGGAGGGGGCAATCAGCCCCAGCATTTT,CASSLGGGNQPQHF
NA,TRBJ2-7,TRBV28,NA,TGTGCCAGCAGTTTAGATGGGGTGGGGGAGCAGTACTTC,CASSLDGVGEQYF
once,TRBJ2-7,TRBV7-9,NA,TGTGCCAGCACCACCGGGGGAGGAGACGAGCAGTACTTC,CASTTGGGDEQYF
NA,TRBJ1-2,TRBV27,NA,TGTGCCGCGGGGGGAGGGATCAACTATGGCTACACCTTC,CAAGGGINYGYTF
NA,TRBJ2-2,TRBV9,TRBD1,TGTGCCAGCAGCGTAAGGGGACAGGGAGGGAATCCCGGGGAGCTGTTTTTT,CASSVRGQGGNPGELFF
few,TRBJ2-5,TRBV2,NA,TGTGCCAGTGGGGACGACAGCCAAGAGACCCAGTACTTC,CASGDDSQETQYF
NA,TRBJ1-1,TRBV27,NA,TGTGCCAGCAGCCAAACAGCTACGAACACTGAAGCTTTCTTT,CASSQTATNTEAFF
NA,TRBJ2-3,TRBV19,TRBD1,TGTGCCAGTAGTATAGATCTGGACAGGGCGTTGGGTACGCAGTATTTT,CASSIDLDRALGTQYF
once,TRBJ2-1,TRBV7-2,NA,TGTGCCAGCAGCTTAGGTGGGACCCTCTCCAATGAGCAGTTCTTC,CASSLGGTLSNEQFF
NA,TRBJ2-3,TRBV10-3,NA,TGTGCCATCAGTCTCCAGGATACGCAGTATTTT,CAISLQDTQYF
NA,TRBJ1-1,TRBV7-9,NA,TGTGCCAGCAGCTCGATACAGGGCACTGAAGCTTTCTTT,CASSSIQGTEAFF
medium-sized,TRBJ2-3,TRBV11-2,NA,TGTGCCAGCAGCTTAGGTTCCGGGGCTACGCAGTATTTT,CASSLGSGATQYF
NA,TRBJ2-5,TRBV7-9,TRBD2,TGTGCCAGCAGCTTAAAGGCTAGCGGAAATCTAGAGACCCAGTACTTC,CASSLKASGNLETQYF
NA,TRBJ1-2,TRBV9,NA,TGTGCCAGCAGCGTACAGGGAATTGGCTACACCTTC,CASSVQGIGYTF
NA,TRBJ2-5,TRBV9,TRBD2,TGTGCCAGCAGCCATGGCAGCGGGGGGGCAGAGACCCAGTACTTC,CASSHGSGGAETQYF
few,TRBJ2-5,TRBV10-3,TRBD2,TGTGCCATCAGTGAGTCAAGGACTAGCGGGGGGAAGAGTGAGACCCAGTACTTC,CAISESRTSGGKSETQYF
few,TRBJ2-7,TRBV15,NA,TGTGCCACCAGCAGATATGCCGGCTACGAGCAGTACTTC,CATSRYAGYEQYF
NA,TRBJ2-7,TRBV6-5,TRBD2,TGTGCCAGCAGTCCTTCCGGGACGGGGGGCTACGAGCAGTACTTC,CASSPSGTGGYEQYF
NA,TRBJ2-3,TRBV11-2,NA,TGTGCCAGCAGCTTAATCCTCACAGATACGCAGTATTTT,CASSLILTDTQYF
medium-sized,TRBJ2-6,TRBV9,NA,TGTGCCAGCAGCGTTACCGGGACACCGACCGGGGCCAACGTCCTGACTTTC,CASSVTGTPTGANVLTF
NA,TRBJ1-2,TRBV29-1,NA,TGCAGCGTTGAAAGAGTGTCAGGGGTCGCCTATGGCTACACCTTC,CSVERVSGVAYGYTF
once,TRBJ1-1,TRBV15,NA,TGTGCCACCAGCAGAGATAGGGGGAACACTGAAGCTTTCTTT,CATSRDRGNTEAFF
NA,TRBJ1-3,TRBV9,NA,TGTGCCAGCAGCGTAGGGGCGGACTCTGGAAACACCATATATTTT,CASSVGADSGNTIYF
few,TRBJ2-7,TRBV9,NA,TGTGCCAGCAGCGTGGGTAGCGCTCCCTACGAGCAGTACTTC,CASSVGSAPYEQYF
NA,TRBJ1-2,TRBV5-4,NA,TGTGCCAGCAGCTCGACTCGATCCGTTTATGGCTACACCTTC,CASSSTRSVYGYTF
NA,TRBJ2-2,TRBV11-3,NA,TGTGCCAGCAGCTCCCGGGACCGGAACACCGGGGAGCTGTTTTTT,CASSSRDRNTGELFF
NA,TRBJ1-2,TRBV6-5,TRBD1,TGTGCCAGCAGCTCAGGGGGTGGCTACACCTTC,CASSSGGGYTF
NA,TRBJ2-3,TRBV6-5,NA,TGTGCCAGCAGTTACAGTCCCCCAGATACGCAGTATTTT,CASSYSPPDTQYF
NA,TRBJ2-1,TRBV2,NA,TGTGCCAGCAGTGAAGCGCTTGCTAGTTATGAGCAGTTCTTC,CASSEALASYEQFF